These 23 T cell receptor beta chains originate from one sample sequenced in a study of OX40 agonist ivuxolimab in advanced cancers. Clones were sequenced by immunoSEQ multiplex PCR, and TCRdb holds only the in-frame ones, with some missing. Of about 41,000 clones in the sample, more than 80% are singletons; the top ten hold 2.6%. The source material was CD4+ or CD8+ T cells sorted from blood, sampled in a trial of the OX40 agonist ivuxolimab. These receptors came from an adult with an advanced solid tumor such as melanoma, head and neck, liver or kidney cancer.

J is TRBJ1-2 and V is TRBV4-3, with D possibly TRBD1 on 6 matching bases. The CDR3 sequence is 13 residues long. Trimming took off 0 bases at V and 9 bases at J, with 11 bases between the two ends. Germline CDR1 is LGHNA and CDR2 is YSLEER. The CDR3 reads CASSQEQGKSYTF. As DNA, the CDR3 is TGCGCCAGCAGCCAAGAACAGGGAAAGAGCTACACCTTC.

This rearrangement joins TRBV5-1 to TRBJ2-7, with a weak D call TRBD1 (5 bases). This CDR3 has 14 residues. Per the germline V gene, CDR1 is SGHRS and CDR2 is YFSETQ. Trimming stripped 0 bases from V and 3 bases from J, with 10 bases between. CDR3 sequence: CASSLGQSVYEQYF. The CDR3 DNA is TGCGCCAGCAGCTTGGGACAGTCCGTCTACGAGCAGTACTTC.

The chain uses TRBV27 and TRBJ2-3; the D is unclear. In germline, CDR1 is MNHEY, CDR2 SMNVEV (reference sequence). Trimming pared 4 bases from V and 2 bases from J, leaving 1 base between. The CDR3 is 11 residues long. CDR3 protein: CASSSTDTQYF. In DNA form, the CDR3 reads TGTGCCAGCAGTTCCACAGATACGCAGTATTTT.

J is TRBJ2-6 and V is TRBV6-1; perhaps TRBD1 as D (5 bases). In germline, CDR1 is MNHNS, CDR2 SASEGT. V was trimmed by 2 bases and J by 2 bases, leaving 10 bases between them. CDR3 size: 16 residues. CDR3 sequence: CASSESVTAGANVLTF. Here the CDR3 DNA reads TGTGCCAGCAGTGAATCGGTGACAGCTGGGGCCAACGTCCTGACTTTC.

This clone has only a few counts. V gene TRBV19 combines with J gene TRBJ1-5; a possible D gene is TRBD1 (6 bases). Germline V lookup: CDR1 LNHDA, CDR2 SQIVND (reference sequence). V shed 10 bases and J shed 4 bases, with 14 bases lying between them. The CDR3 is made up of 13 amino acids. For the CDR3, the DNA is TGTGCCACCTCGAGGGGGGGAAATCAGCCCCAGCATTTT. Its translation is CATSRGGNQPQHF.

The V call is TRBV7-2, the J call TRBJ1-2; D gene ambiguous. Germline V gene lookup returns CDR1 SGHTA and CDR2 FQGNSA. V was cut by 5 bases and J by 2 bases, with 9 bases left in between. The CDR3 spans 13 residues. Here the CDR3 DNA reads TGTGCCAGCAGCCCACGCGGGAACTATGGCTACACCTTC. Its translation: CASSPRGNYGYTF.

V gene TRBV18 combines with J gene TRBJ2-7; the D call may be TRBD1 or TRBD2 (5 bases each). Germline CDR1 reads KGHSH; CDR2 reads LQKENI. The CDR3 has 15 amino acids. V gave up 4 bases and J gave up 0 bases, with 13 bases separating them. Here the CDR3 reads CASSQRDRSSYEQYV. In nucleotides, the CDR3 is TGTGCCAGCTCACAAAGGGACCGGAGCTCCTACGAGCAGTACGTC.

The V gene is TRBV7-9, the J gene TRBJ2-1, with 8 bases matching TRBD2. The V gene's germline CDR1 is SEHNR and CDR2 FQNEAQ (reference sequence). The ends lost 2 bases at V and 4 bases at J; junction bases unmatched: 7. CDR3 length: 16 amino acids. This chain's CDR3 is CASSLWGGRSYNEQFF. The DNA of the CDR3 is TGTGCCAGCAGCTTATGGGGCGGGAGGAGTTACAATGAGCAGTTCTTC.

In its sample, this clone ranks as medium-sized (0.01 to 0.1%). The rearrangement uses TRBV27 and TRBJ2-3, with 7 bases that match TRBD1. Losses at the gene ends were 5 bases for V and 0 bases for J; bases not matched to a gene: 2. The CDR3 spans 14 residues. Germline CDR1 reads MNHEY; CDR2 reads SMNVEV (reference sequence). The CDR3 region is CASSGDRSTDTQYF. CDR3 coding DNA: TGTGCCAGCAGTGGGGACAGAAGCACAGATACGCAGTATTTT.

The chain links TRBV18 to TRBJ2-6; 9 positions match TRBD1. V shed 3 bases, J shed 0 bases, and the junction held 3 bases outside the gene matches. Germline V gene lookup returns CDR1 KGHSH and CDR2 LQKENI. The CDR3 is 17 residues long. CDR3 sequence: CASSPGQGISGANVLTF. The CDR3 nucleotides are TGTGCCAGCTCACCGGGACAGGGTATCTCTGGGGCCAACGTCCTGACTTTC.

This sequence joins TRBV5-1 and TRBJ1-1; D possibly corresponds to TRBD1 (5 bases). Germline CDR1 is SGHRS and CDR2 is YFSETQ. The CDR3 has 14 amino acids. V was clipped by 2 bases and J by 4 bases, with 12 bases between them. The CDR3 is CASSFRGTGTEAFF. The CDR3 DNA reads TGCGCCAGCAGCTTCCGGGGGACTGGCACTGAAGCTTTCTTT.

This clone was seen a handful of times. In DNA, the CDR3 is TGCAGCGTTGACGGAAGCTCCTACAATGAGCAGTTCTTC. This codes for CSVDGSSYNEQFF. The rearrangement uses TRBV29-1 and TRBJ2-1; D remains unclear. Germline V lookup: CDR1 SQVTM, CDR2 ANQGSEA. Between the trimmed V and J ends, which lost 3 bases and 0 bases, there was a span of 6 bases. The CDR3 is 13 amino acids.

Only one count was recorded for this clone. The chain employs TRBV4-3 and TRBJ1-2, with TRBD1 as a possible D gene (5 bases). Germline assignment: CDR1 LGHNA and CDR2 YSLEER. V was pared by 0 bases and J by 7 bases, with 15 bases between. CDR3 length: 15 amino acids. The CDR3 bases are TGCGCCAGCAGCCAAGATCCCGGGGGGGTATGTGGCTACACCTTC. Its protein is CASSQDPGGVCGYTF.

The chain has TRBV5-4 and TRBJ2-1; 10 bases line up with TRBD2. In germline, CDR1 is SGHNT, CDR2 YYREEE (reference sequence). The CDR3 has 13 residues. With 2 bases clipped from V and 10 bases from J, the junction kept 3 bases outside the gene matches. The CDR3 is CASSLKLAGEQFF. The CDR3 DNA reads as TGTGCCAGCAGCTTAAAACTAGCGGGAGAGCAGTTCTTC.

The rearrangement links TRBV7-2 to TRBJ1-1; D remains ambiguous. The CDR3 consists of 14 residues. The V end lost 5 bases, the J end lost 0 bases, and 10 bases lay between the germline ends. In germline, CDR1 is SGHTA, CDR2 FQGNSA. The CDR3, as DNA: TGTGCCAGCAGCAGGGATCCCATGAACACTGAAGCTTTCTTT. Residues: CASSRDPMNTEAFF.

The V and J genes are TRBV18 and TRBJ2-1, with TRBD2 identical over 11 bases. Trimming took 6 bases from V and 3 from J; bases not matched to a gene: 7. This CDR3 contains 16 residues. CDR1 and CDR2 (germline): KGHSH, LQKENI. The CDR3 loop reads CASSPWTSGLYNEQFF. The DNA of the CDR3 is TGTGCCAGCTCTCCCTGGACTAGCGGGCTCTACAATGAGCAGTTCTTC.

The chain carries TRBV14 and TRBJ2-1; D is possibly TRBD1 or TRBD2 (6 bases each). V was cut by 4 bases and J by 5 bases, with 18 bases left in between. The CDR3 loop spans 16 amino acids. The V gene's germline CDR1 is SGHDN and CDR2 FVKESK. In DNA, the CDR3 is TGTGCCAGCAGCCCTTTAGACGGGGGCAGTAACAATGAGCAGTTCTTC. It is translated as CASSPLDGGSNNEQFF.

J is TRBJ2-5 and V is TRBV2; 7 bases are a match to TRBD1. V gave up 7 bases and J gave up 0 bases; unmatched junction bases: 2. Germline CDR1 and CDR2: SNHLY and FYNNEI. This CDR3 is built from 13 residues. CDR3 loop: CASNDRDQETQYF. The CDR3 nucleotides read TGTGCCAGCAACGACAGGGACCAAGAGACCCAGTACTTC.

This rearrangement joins TRBV11-3 to TRBJ2-1; a weak D match, TRBD1 (6 bases). The CDR3 covers 16 residues. Looked up from germline, CDR1 is SGHNT and CDR2 is YENEEA. V lost 0 bases and J 0 bases, leaving 9 bases between the germline ends. The CDR3 protein is CASSLEDRSSYNEQFF. The CDR3 coding sequence is TGTGCCAGCAGCTTAGAAGACAGGTCCTCCTACAATGAGCAGTTCTTC.

The V gene is TRBV11-3, the J gene TRBJ2-3; the D is unclear. The germline V gene has CDR1 SGHNT and CDR2 YENEEA. V was trimmed by 1 base and J by 0 bases, leaving 8 bases between them. The CDR3 loop spans 15 amino acids. CDR3 loop: CASSLGLPSTDTQYF. CDR3 bases: TGTGCCAGCAGCTTAGGTCTACCTAGCACAGATACGCAGTATTTT.

Comment on this clone: The identical CDR3 is also encoded by other nucleotide sequences in the sample. The CDR3 region is CASSLGQSGANVLTF. CDR3 nucleotides: TGCGCCAGCAGCTTGGGCCAATCTGGGGCCAACGTCCTGACTTTC. V is TRBV5-1 and J is TRBJ2-6; D gene unclear. The V and J ends lost 0 bases and 1 base respectively, with 5 bases between them. The CDR3 sequence is 15 residues long. The germline CDR1 and CDR2 sequences are SGHRS and YFSETQ.

The gene calls are TRBV7-3 and TRBJ2-3; TRBD2 agrees at 8 bases. J lost 6 bases, V lost 5 bases, and 7 bases had no gene match. CDR1 is SGHTA and CDR2 is FQGTGA in the germline V gene. The CDR3 is 14 amino acids. CDR3 DNA: TGTGCCAGCAGCCCCGGGACTAGTGCGGATACGCAGTATTTT. Translation gives CASSPGTSADTQYF.

The rearrangement uses TRBV5-1 and TRBJ2-3; D may be TRBD1 (6 bases). V lost 5 bases to trimming and J lost 2 bases, with 15 bases between them. There are 15 residues in the CDR3. CDR1 and CDR2 (germline): SGHRS, YFSETQ. The DNA for the CDR3 is TGCGCCAGCAGTTCAAGGGGGATCTACACAGATACGCAGTATTTT. Encoded protein: CASSSRGIYTDTQYF.